The 9 T cell receptor beta chains below all came from one sample that was sequenced in a study of blood T cell repertoires in COVID-19. Assay used: immunoSEQ multiplex PCR; TCRdb lists only in-frame clones, some missing. In the table there are more than 140,000 clones, about 82% of which are singletons. The sample consisted of peripheral blood. All receptors derive from a woman aged 55-70 years with acute or convalescent COVID-19.

This chain uses TRBV11-3 with TRBJ2-5; 9 bases align to TRBD1. J lost 5 bases, V lost 2 bases, and 9 bases had no gene match. The germline V gene encodes CDR1 SGHNT and CDR2 YENEEA. The length of the CDR3 is 16 residues. The CDR3 here is CASSLRVGQGGETQYF. The CDR3 nucleotides read TGTGCCAGCAGCTTAAGAGTGGGACAGGGTGGCGAGACCCAGTACTTC.

V gene TRBV28 combines with J gene TRBJ1-2, with no clear D. Germline CDR1 is MDHEN and CDR2 is SYDVKM. Trimming shortened V by 5 bases and J by 3 bases, and 7 bases separated the two germline ends. CDR3 length: 12 residues. The CDR3 is CASSPGYYGYTF. CDR3 nucleotides: TGTGCCAGCAGTCCGGGGTACTATGGCTACACCTTC.

This clone was observed once. The genes are TRBV28 and TRBJ1-2; 9 nucleotides align to TRBD1. The CDR3 extends over 14 amino acids. V lost 6 bases, J lost 3 bases, and 5 bases stayed unmatched. Germline lookup yields CDR1 MDHEN and CDR2 SYDVKM. The CDR3 region has the DNA TGTGCCAGCAGCGGGGGACAGGGTTACTATGGCTACACCTTC. Protein: CASSGGQGYYGYTF.

This clone was observed a handful of times. This sequence joins TRBV3-1 (or the pseudogene TRBV3-2) and TRBJ2-1, with TRBD2 identical over 7 bases. There are 16 residues in the CDR3. The germline CDR1 and CDR2 sequences are LGHDT and YNNKEL (reference sequence). V lost 1 base and J lost 3; bases outside the gene matches: 6. Here the CDR3 reads CASSQGWSGVYNEQFF. As DNA, the CDR3 is TGTGCCAGCAGCCAAGGGTGGAGCGGGGTCTACAATGAGCAGTTCTTC.

This chain connects TRBV10-1 to TRBJ2-1; no clear D. The length of the CDR3 is 12 residues. Trimming stripped 0 bases from V and 12 bases from J, with 9 bases between. Germline-derived CDR1 and CDR2 are WNHNN and SYGVQD (reference sequence). CDR3 DNA: TGCGCCAGCAGTGAGTCGGGCATTCGGCAGTTCTTC. It translates to CASSESGIRQFF.

The chain employs TRBV11-3 and TRBJ2-3; D unclear. The CDR3 covers 14 residues. Germline V gives CDR1 SGHNT, CDR2 YENEEA. V was cut by 5 bases and J by 7 bases, with 16 bases left in between. CDR3 coding DNA: TGTGCCAGCAGCAGAGGTCAAAGCGCAAATACGCAGTATTTT. Its protein is CASSRGQSANTQYF.

This chain connects TRBV6-5 to TRBJ2-3; D may be TRBD2 (5 bases). Germline CDR1 reads MNHEY; CDR2 reads SVGAGI. Trimming took 11 bases from V and 4 from J, leaving 22 bases between them. This CDR3 has 15 amino acids. The chain's CDR3 is CAVSVRRHGSDTQYF. As DNA, the CDR3 is TGTGCCGTCAGCGTCCGGAGGCACGGCTCAGATACGCAGTATTTT.

The table lists this clone with a few counts. The V gene is TRBV19, the J gene TRBJ2-3, with D perhaps matching TRBD1 (6 bases). The germline V gene has CDR1 LNHDA and CDR2 SQIVND (reference sequence). The CDR3 is 14 residues long. V shed 8 bases and J shed 1 base, with 13 bases lying between them. In nucleotides, the CDR3 is TGTGCCAGTGCTACAGGGACGGGCACAGATACGCAGTATTTT. Translating it yields CASATGTGTDTQYF.

The chain joins TRBV7-9 to TRBJ2-7, with 8 nucleotides matching TRBD1. Germline assignment: CDR1 SEHNR and CDR2 FQNEAQ (reference sequence). This CDR3 is 15 amino acids long. V trimming: 5 bases; J trimming: 0 bases; junction bases outside the gene matches: 6. CDR3 nucleotide sequence: TGTGCCAGCAGCACCCGACAGGGGAGCTCCTACGAGCAGTACTTC. This translates into CASSTRQGSSYEQYF.